The source of this T cell receptor beta chain is a study of blood T cell repertoires in COVID-19. Study in general: COVID-19 samples from acute and convalescent phases originated in the United States, Italy and Spain. Nucleic acid was either cDNA or gDNA, and it came from T cells, B-cell-depleted T cells, or PBMCs.

J lost 7 bases, V lost 8 bases, and 10 bases had no gene match. The CDR3 runs to 14 residues. CDR1 and CDR2 from the germline V gene are SEHNR and FQNEAQ (reference sequence). Per the original methods: It was from reference gene primer amplification that nucleated cell counts were estimated. Assay: immunoSEQ multiplex PCR; the TCRdb copy retains only in-frame clones and omits some. V, J and clone size reflect that table, while D and trimming were determined from the DNA. Among 100,000 to 150,000 clones listed, about 79% were seen once. The source of this sequence is a man aged 35 to 55 with active or convalescent COVID-19. This chain connects TRBV7-9 to TRBJ2-7, with TRBD1 matching 11 bases. Material: peripheral blood. The chain's CDR3 is CASGRGTGGEEQYF. The CDR3 nucleotides read TGTGCCAGCGGACGAGGGACAGGGGGAGAAGAGCAGTACTTC.